A selection of T cell receptor beta chains follows, all from one sample in a study of graft-versus-host responses after intestinal transplantation. The method was immunoSEQ multiplex PCR; TCRdb's version includes in-frame clones alone and lacks a portion of them. The sample lists approximately 85,000 clones; 80% to 95% were seen once. Antigen specificity for these receptors is unknown. This sample comprised unstimulated CD8+ T cells sorted from spleen or lymph node cells, obtained before transplant. The receptors were sampled from a human donor who was the organ donor for an intestinal transplant. CDR3s include the opening cysteine and the closing phenylalanine or tryptophan. D genes are given only for firm matches. For some rows the clone size is stated as once, few or many, or as a class when expanded; others skip it.

>NA|NA|TRBV10-3|TRBJ2-7
CAISKTRDNEQYF
TGTGCCATCAGCAAAACCAGGGACAACGAGCAGTACTTC
>NA|NA|TRBV7-2|TRBJ1-1
CASSSNDPRVGRAFF
TGTGCCAGCAGCTCTAACGATCCGCGGGTAGGTAGAGCTTTCTTT
>NA|NA|TRBV19|TRBJ2-1
CASSIFHRNNEQFF
TGTGCCAGTAGTATCTTCCACAGAAACAATGAGCAGTTCTTC
>NA|NA|TRBV7-9|TRBJ2-6
CASSPPAGLSGANVLTF
TGTGCCAGCAGCCCTCCGGCGGGCCTCTCTGGGGCCAACGTCCTGACTTTC
>NA|NA|TRBV28|TRBJ1-3
CASSLPPPAGTGNTIYF
TGTGCCAGCAGTTTACCCCCCCCCGCCGGGACTGGAAACACCATATATTTT
>NA|TRBD1|TRBV19|TRBJ2-3
CASEPGQGTDTQYF
TGTGCCAGTGAGCCAGGACAGGGCACAGATACGCAGTATTTT
>NA|NA|TRBV4-2|TRBJ2-1
CASSQNGRLDEQFF
TGTGCCAGCAGCCAAAATGGCCGCCTCGATGAGCAGTTCTTC
>NA|TRBD2|TRBV13|TRBJ2-1
CASSSMTSGREDEQFF
TGTGCCAGCAGCTCGATGACTAGCGGGAGAGAGGATGAGCAGTTCTTC
>NA|TRBD2|TRBV5-6|TRBJ2-1
CASSLIRAGGEYGQFF
TGTGCCAGCAGCTTGATCCGAGCGGGAGGTGAATATGGGCAGTTCTTC
>NA|NA|TRBV7-8|TRBJ2-7
CASSLPRGGRFYEQYF
TGTGCCAGCAGCTTACCCCGTGGAGGAAGATTCTACGAGCAGTACTTC
>NA|NA|TRBV4-2|TRBJ2-1
CASSQVPGRAGEGNEQFF
TGTGCCAGCAGCCAAGTTCCGGGAAGGGCAGGGGAAGGTAATGAGCAGTTCTTC
>NA|NA|TRBV4-2|TRBJ2-7
CASSQDWGSVGEQYF
TGTGCCAGCAGCCAAGATTGGGGCTCAGTGGGAGAGCAGTACTTC
>NA|TRBD1|TRBV9|TRBJ2-3
CASSVETGIDTQYF
TGTGCCAGCAGCGTAGAGACAGGGATAGATACGCAGTATTTT
>NA|NA|TRBV5-8|TRBJ1-6
CASSAQVPTAPLHF
TGTGCCAGCAGCGCACAGGTCCCTACAGCACCCCTCCACTTT
>NA|NA|TRBV4-2|TRBJ2-5
CASSQDHGGAPHF
TGTGCCAGCAGCCAAGATCATGGGGGGGCGCCTCACTTC
>NA|TRBD2|TRBV13|TRBJ2-7
CASSLAGTSGSYEQYF
TGTGCCAGCAGCTTAGCCGGGACTAGCGGGAGCTACGAGCAGTACTTC
>NA|TRBD2|TRBV7-6|TRBJ2-2
CASTPGGTGELFF
TGTGCCAGCACCCCGGGGGGGACCGGGGAGCTGTTTTTT
>NA|TRBD2|TRBV7-9|TRBJ2-1
CASGLAGGHNEQFF
TGTGCCAGCGGACTAGCGGGAGGACACAATGAGCAGTTCTTC
>NA|NA|TRBV27|TRBJ2-3
CASSSLPPVGGPTDTQYF
TGTGCCAGCAGTTCCCTCCCTCCGGTGGGAGGCCCCACAGATACGCAGTATTTT
>NA|TRBD1|TRBV27|TRBJ2-7
CASAQGQGYEQYF
TGTGCCAGCGCCCAGGGACAGGGCTACGAGCAGTACTTC
>NA|NA|TRBV28|TRBJ2-1
CASSHSGEQFF
TGTGCCAGCAGCCACAGCGGGGAGCAGTTCTTC
>NA|NA|TRBV30|TRBJ2-7
CAWSWEISVNYEQYF
TGTGCCTGGAGTTGGGAGATCTCGGTGAACTACGAGCAGTACTTC
>NA|TRBD1|TRBV27|TRBJ1-1
CASSSTGSWTEAFF
TGTGCCAGCAGTTCGACAGGGTCGTGGACTGAAGCTTTCTTT
>NA|TRBD1|TRBV7-9|TRBJ2-3
CASSPTLRTGGVTDTQYF
TGTGCCAGCAGCCCAACCCTTAGGACAGGGGGCGTGACAGATACGCAGTATTTT
>NA|TRBD2|TRBV28|TRBJ2-7
CASSQGGAYEQYF
TGTGCCAGCAGCCAGGGAGGGGCCTACGAGCAGTACTTC
>few|NA|TRBV10-3|TRBJ1-6
CAISGPDNSPLHF
TGTGCCATCAGTGGCCCGGATAATTCACCCCTCCACTTT
>NA|NA|TRBV27|TRBJ2-3
CASRVRGDTQYF
TGTGCCAGCAGGGTCCGGGGGGATACGCAGTATTTT
>NA|TRBD2|TRBV5-1|TRBJ2-1
CASSSGLAGISHNEQFF
TGCGCCAGCAGCTCGGGACTAGCGGGAATAAGTCACAATGAGCAGTTCTTC
>NA|NA|TRBV7-2|TRBJ1-1
CASLLLYGTEAFF
TGTGCCAGCCTCCTACTATACGGCACTGAAGCTTTCTTT
>NA|NA|TRBV19|TRBJ1-2
CASSLWTKGGGYTF
TGTGCCAGTAGCCTCTGGACCAAGGGAGGGGGCTACACCTTC
>NA|NA|TRBV27|TRBJ1-5
CASSLGQGGQPQHF
TGTGCCAGCAGTTTAGGGCAGGGTGGGCAGCCCCAGCATTTT
>NA|TRBD2|TRBV7-6|TRBJ2-1
CASSFELAGGPHEQFF
TGTGCCAGCAGCTTCGAACTAGCGGGGGGTCCTCATGAGCAGTTCTTC
>NA|NA|TRBV4-3|TRBJ2-7
CASSQDLSYEQYF
TGCGCCAGCAGCCAAGACCTTTCTTACGAGCAGTACTTC
>NA|TRBD2|TRBV9|TRBJ2-7
CASSGLAGGYEQYF
TGTGCCAGCAGTGGACTAGCGGGAGGTTACGAGCAGTACTTC
>NA|NA|TRBV28|TRBJ1-2
CASSLSGFFDSTGYTF
TGTGCCAGCAGTTTATCCGGTTTTTTCGACTCGACGGGCTACACCTTC
>NA|TRBD2|TRBV10-3|TRBJ2-1
CAISAQAGGPPHEQFF
TGTGCCATCAGTGCCCAAGCGGGAGGGCCGCCCCATGAGCAGTTCTTC
>once|NA|TRBV2|TRBJ2-7
CASSQGEQYF
TGTGCCAGCAGTCAGGGGGAGCAGTACTTC
>once|TRBD2|TRBV5-8|TRBJ2-7
CASSLRAGDHEQYF
TGTGCCAGCAGCTTGAGGGCGGGAGACCACGAGCAGTACTTC
>NA|NA|TRBV27|TRBJ2-1
CASERRGYNEQFF
TGTGCCAGCGAAAGGCGCGGGTACAATGAGCAGTTCTTC
>NA|TRBD1|TRBV6-6|TRBJ2-7
CASSYPGTATYEQYF
TGTGCCAGCAGTTACCCCGGGACAGCGACCTACGAGCAGTACTTC
>NA|TRBD1|TRBV6-1|TRBJ1-1
CASTPTGNEAFF
TGTGCCAGCACCCCGACAGGGAATGAAGCTTTCTTT
>NA|TRBD2|TRBV29-1|TRBJ2-1
CSADLFSGRAGYNEQFF
TGCAGCGCGGATTTATTTAGCGGGAGGGCCGGATACAATGAGCAGTTCTTC
>NA|NA|TRBV6-4|TRBJ1-3
CASSFSDRAGNTIYF
TGTGCCAGCAGTTTTTCGGACAGAGCTGGAAACACCATATATTTT
>NA|TRBD1|TRBV7-8|TRBJ2-2
CASSSGTGPTGELFF
TGTGCCAGCAGCTCTGGGACAGGGCCCACCGGGGAGCTGTTTTTT
>NA|NA|TRBV27|TRBJ1-2
CASSLNYPLNGYTF
TGTGCCAGCAGTCTGAACTACCCCCTCAATGGCTACACCTTC
>NA|NA|TRBV6-5|TRBJ2-1
CASSDRSSYNEQFF
TGTGCCAGCAGTGACAGGAGCTCCTACAATGAGCAGTTCTTC
>NA|TRBD1|TRBV19|TRBJ2-7
CASSMGQTPTTSEQYF
TGTGCCAGTAGTATGGGACAGACCCCCACTACGAGCGAGCAGTACTTC
>NA|TRBD2|TRBV6-4|TRBJ2-1
CASSEGGGAGNEQFF
TGTGCCAGCAGTGAGGGCGGGGGGGCCGGGAATGAGCAGTTCTTC
>NA|TRBD1|TRBV18|TRBJ2-7
CASSPLQPRTGGSIPYEQYF
TGTGCCAGCTCACCACTACAACCTCGGACAGGGGGTTCTATCCCCTACGAGCAGTACTTC
>NA|NA|TRBV7-9|TRBJ1-1
CASSSWGGAANTEAFF
TGTGCCAGCAGCTCCTGGGGGGGGGCGGCGAACACTGAAGCTTTCTTT
>NA|NA|TRBV2|TRBJ1-4
CASSHFTGATNEKLFF
TGTGCCAGCAGTCACTTTACAGGAGCAACTAATGAAAAACTGTTTTTT
>NA|TRBD2|TRBV4-1|TRBJ2-1
CASSQELGLAGGNEQFF
TGCGCCAGCAGCCAAGAATTGGGACTAGCGGGGGGCAATGAGCAGTTCTTC
>NA|TRBD1|TRBV9|TRBJ2-7
CASSFSGTGNRYF
TGTGCCAGCAGCTTCTCCGGGACAGGGAATCGGTACTTC
>NA|NA|TRBV11-2|TRBJ2-5
CASSLDRERETQYF
TGTGCCAGCAGCTTAGATAGGGAGCGAGAGACCCAGTACTTC